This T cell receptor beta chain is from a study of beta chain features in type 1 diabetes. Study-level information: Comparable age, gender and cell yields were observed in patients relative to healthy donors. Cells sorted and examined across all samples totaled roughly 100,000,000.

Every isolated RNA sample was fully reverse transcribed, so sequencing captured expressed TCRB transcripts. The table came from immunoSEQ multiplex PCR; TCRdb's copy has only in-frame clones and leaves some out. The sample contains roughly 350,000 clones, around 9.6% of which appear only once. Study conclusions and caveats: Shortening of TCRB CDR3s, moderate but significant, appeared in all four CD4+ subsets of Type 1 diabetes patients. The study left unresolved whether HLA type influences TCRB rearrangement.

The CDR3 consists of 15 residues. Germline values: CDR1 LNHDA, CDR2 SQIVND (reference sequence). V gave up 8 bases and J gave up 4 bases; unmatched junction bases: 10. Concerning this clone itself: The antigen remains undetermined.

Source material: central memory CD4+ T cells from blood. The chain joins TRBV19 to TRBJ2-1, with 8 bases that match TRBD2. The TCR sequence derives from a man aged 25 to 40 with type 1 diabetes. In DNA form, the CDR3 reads TGTGCCAGTCGCCCCCCGTCGGGAGGGTACAATGAGCAGTTCTTC. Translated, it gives CASRPPSGGYNEQFF.